The 25 T cell receptor beta chains below were found in one sample sequenced in a study of T cells in Graves' hyperthyroidism and ophthalmopathy. There were TCR beta CDR3 regions amplified from RNA transcripts. The HTBI primer set served for first-round RT-PCR of the TCR CDR3. TCRdb passed the multiplex PCR reads through MiXCR, listing each CDR3 protein once. This sample has some 720,000 distinct CDR3 sequences, with roughly 15% found just once. Specimen: blood. The origin of the receptors is a man aged 18 to 29 with Graves' hyperthyroidism.

The table lists this clonotype with many counts. The chain is built from TRBV28 and TRBJ2-3; D is perhaps TRBD2 (5 bases). There are 15 residues in the CDR3. V lost 5 bases and J 1 base, leaving 13 bases between the germline ends. CDR1 and CDR2 (germline): MDHEN, SYDVKM. For the CDR3, the DNA is TGTGCCAGCAGTAGGACTGCCCGCCGCACAGATACGCAGTATTTT. Translated: CASSRTARRTDTQYF.

This clonotype was seen a few times. The chain combines TRBV20-1 with TRBJ2-3; 9 nucleotides agree with TRBD2. V lost 4 bases to trimming and J lost 4 bases; unmatched junction nucleotides: 6. The CDR3 totals 14 residues. CDR1 is DFQATT, CDR2 SNEGSKA, per germline (reference sequence). This CDR3 reads CSAILTSGADTQYF. The CDR3 bases are TGCAGTGCTATCCTGACTAGCGGTGCAGATACGCAGTATTTT.

This clonotype was seen many times. The CDR3 DNA sequence: TGTGCCAGCTCACCAGACAGATACGAAGAGACCCAGTACTTC. As protein: CASSPDRYEETQYF. The chain carries TRBV18 and TRBJ2-5, with a tentative D call TRBD1 (5 bases). Per germline, CDR1 KGHSH and CDR2 LQKENI. Deletions cut 2 bases from V and 3 bases from J, with 10 bases between. The CDR3 consists of 14 residues.

This clonotype was recorded at least ten times. The gene calls are TRBV2 and TRBJ1-1; a weak D match, TRBD1 (5 bases). The CDR3 length is 14 residues. Germline CDR1 reads SNHLY; CDR2 reads FYNNEI. V lost 6 bases and J lost 1, with 12 bases in between. Here the CDR3 reads CASSSPGGNTEAFF. The CDR3 DNA reads as TGTGCCAGCAGCTCCCCGGGGGGGAACACTGAAGCTTTCTTT.

This clonotype showed up many times. This rearrangement joins TRBV27 to TRBJ2-7, with 10 bases that match TRBD2. This CDR3 contains 14 residues. V lost 6 bases, J lost 3 bases, and 5 bases stayed unmatched. Per germline, CDR1 MNHEY and CDR2 SMNVEV (reference sequence). The CDR3 protein is CASSPGTSVYEQYF. CDR3 DNA sequence: TGTGCCAGCAGCCCCGGGACTAGCGTCTACGAGCAGTACTTC.

This clonotype was seen repeatedly, ten times or more. This chain links TRBV7-8 with TRBJ2-7; 7 bases are shared with TRBD2. The CDR3 is 13 residues long. V was pared by 6 bases and J by 2 bases, with 4 bases of the junction left unmatched. CDR1 and CDR2 (germline): SGHVS, FQNEAQ. In DNA, the CDR3 is TGTGCCAGCAGACCAGGGACTACCTACGAGCAGTACTTC. As protein: CASRPGTTYEQYF.

This clonotype came up many times. The chain has TRBV5-1 and TRBJ2-3; no reliable D call. Trimming left V 0 bases short and J 6 bases short, with 11 bases between. This CDR3 comprises 14 residues. Germline values: CDR1 SGHRS, CDR2 YFSETQ. The chain's CDR3 is CASSLGQFLDTQYF. The CDR3 nucleotides are TGCGCCAGCAGCTTGGGGCAGTTTTTGGATACGCAGTATTTT.

This clonotype was recorded at least ten times. The chain recombines TRBV28 with TRBJ2-1; 9 positions agree with TRBD2. This CDR3 spans 13 amino acids. CDR1 is MDHEN, CDR2 SYDVKM, per germline. The trim removed 2 bases at V and 12 bases at J, leaving 5 bases unmatched. The CDR3 DNA is TGTGCCAGCAGTTTACCCTCTAGCGGGACGCAGTTCTTC. Translation gives CASSLPSSGTQFF.

This clonotype was seen a few times. The rearrangement joins TRBV2 to TRBJ2-2; D is possibly TRBD1 or TRBD2 (6 bases each). This CDR3 region has 14 residues. The V end lost 8 bases, the J end lost 2 bases, and 12 bases lay between the germline ends. The germline gives CDR1 SNHLY, CDR2 FYNNEI. CDR3 residues: CASPRGANTGELFF. The CDR3 DNA sequence: TGTGCCAGCCCAAGGGGGGCTAACACCGGGGAGCTGTTTTTT.

Many counts were recorded for this clonotype. The rearrangement links TRBV29-1 to TRBJ2-7; TRBD2 aligns across 7 bases. Germline V CDR1 and CDR2: SQVTM, ANQGSEA. Losses at the gene ends were 6 bases for V and 6 bases for J; bases not matched to a gene: 23. The CDR3 consists of 17 residues. DNA for the CDR3: TGCAGCGTCGCACTCCGACTAGCCTCCCTCGGGGTTAGCGAGCAGTACTTC. Residues: CSVALRLASLGVSEQYF.

The chain uses TRBV10-3 and TRBJ1-2; 8 bases agree with TRBD1. CDR1 and CDR2 (germline): ENHRY, SYGVKD. V was clipped by 0 bases and J by 1 base; unmatched bases: 4. CDR3 size: 16 residues. This chain's CDR3 is CAISESGTGLNYGYTF. Here the CDR3 DNA reads TGTGCCATCAGTGAGTCGGGGACAGGACTTAACTATGGCTACACCTTC.

Regarding this clonotype: This may arise from a read error, as a much more abundant clone is one base away. The rearrangement links TRBV18 to TRBJ2-1; the D gene could be TRBD1 or TRBD2 (5 bases each). V was trimmed by 2 bases and J by 9 bases, leaving 11 bases between them. The CDR3 is 13 residues long. Germline V gene data show CDR1 as KGHSH and CDR2 as LQKENI. The DNA for the CDR3 is TGTGCCAGCTCACCAAGCTCCGGGGCTGAGCAGTTCTTC. It is translated as CASSPSSGAEQFF. Full variable domain (rest looked up from reference TRBV18 and TRBJ2-1): NAGVMQNPRHLVRRRGQEARLRCSPMKGHSHVYWYRQLPEEGLKFMVYLQKENIIDESGMPKERFSAEFPKEGPSILRIQQVVRGDSAAYFCASSPSSGAEQFFGPGTRLTVL.

The genes are TRBV29-1 and TRBJ2-1; 8 bases are a match to TRBD2. With V trimmed by 3 bases and J by 6 bases, 10 bases remained unmatched. Per the germline V gene, CDR1 is SQVTM and CDR2 is ANQGSEA. CDR3 length equals 15 residues. CDR3 bases: TGCAGCGTTGACCCGACTAGCGACATCTCCAATGAGCAGTTCTTC. It translates to CSVDPTSDISNEQFF.

The chain recombines TRBV24-1 with TRBJ2-1; 9 nucleotides agree with TRBD2. V trimming: 6 bases; J trimming: 9 bases; junction bases outside the gene matches: 8. The CDR3 extends over 14 amino acids. Germline V gene sequence: CDR1 KGHDR, CDR2 SFDVKD. This CDR3 reads CATSPGLATGEQFF. As DNA, the CDR3 is TGTGCCACCAGTCCGGGACTAGCTACCGGTGAGCAGTTCTTC.

J is TRBJ2-7 and V is TRBV11-2, with TRBD1 matching over 10 bases. This CDR3 is built from 17 residues. The V segment lost 5 bases and the J segment 1 base; nucleotides outside the gene matches: 11. Germline CDR1 and CDR2: SGHAT and FQNNGV. CDR3 bases: TGTGCCAGCAGCCTGAATGACCCGGGACAGGGGTCCTACGAGCAGTACTTC. Translation gives CASSLNDPGQGSYEQYF.

This clonotype was recorded a few times. This sequence joins TRBV11-1 and TRBJ2-7, with 7 bases that match TRBD1. The V and J ends lost 2 bases and 3 bases, in that order; junction bases with no gene match: 7. This CDR3 comprises 15 residues. CDR1 and CDR2 from the germline V gene are SGHAT and FQDESV (reference sequence). The CDR3: CASSLLTGHLYEQYF. The CDR3 nucleotides are TGTGCCAGCAGCTTATTGACAGGGCATCTCTACGAGCAGTACTTC. Combining the CDR3 with reference TRBV11-1 and TRBJ2-7 gives the whole variable domain EAEVAQSPRYKITEKSQAVAFWCDPISGHATLYWYRQILGQGPELLVQFQDESVVDDSQLPKDRFSAERLKGVDSTLKIQPAELGDSAMYLCASSLLTGHLYEQYFGPGTRLTVT.

This clonotype was picked up many times. The gene calls are TRBV11-2 and TRBJ2-1, with 11 bases lining up with TRBD2. V trimming: 4 bases; J trimming: 6 bases; junction bases outside the gene matches: 5. The germline CDR1 and CDR2 sequences are SGHAT and FQNNGV. The CDR3 loop spans 15 amino acids. The chain's CDR3 is CASSSLGLAVNEQFF. The CDR3 DNA reads as TGTGCCAGCAGCTCGCTGGGACTAGCGGTCAATGAGCAGTTCTTC.

This clonotype has a handful of counts. The chain employs TRBV10-3 and TRBJ2-7; 9 nucleotides match TRBD1. CDR3 size: 15 residues. V was clipped by 6 bases and J by 2 bases; unmatched bases: 8. From germline, CDR1 is ENHRY and CDR2 SYGVKD. Here the CDR3 reads CAISRKGQGPYEQYF. The CDR3 DNA follows: TGTGCCATCAGCCGCAAGGGACAGGGCCCCTACGAGCAGTACTTC.

CDR3 region: CSAQGAEEKLFF. The CDR3 DNA sequence: TGCAGTGCTCAGGGGGCGGAAGAAAAACTGTTTTTT. The rearrangement links TRBV20-1 to TRBJ1-4, with 8 bases identical to TRBD1. The CDR3 runs 12 residues. J was trimmed by 8 bases and V by 5 bases; bases with no gene match: 4. Germline values: CDR1 DFQATT, CDR2 SNEGSKA (reference sequence).

This clonotype occurred many times. J is TRBJ2-1 and V is TRBV24-1; either TRBD1 or TRBD2 may fit D (5 bases each). This CDR3 has 13 residues. V lost 7 bases and J lost 3, with 9 bases in between. Per germline, CDR1 KGHDR and CDR2 SFDVKD. Here the CDR3 reads CATRGRSYNEQFF. As DNA, the CDR3 is TGTGCCACCAGGGGACGGAGCTACAATGAGCAGTTCTTC.

This clonotype turned up a few times. The rearrangement joins TRBV29-1 to TRBJ1-2; D perhaps matches TRBD1 (5 bases). The CDR3 runs to 11 residues. The germline gives CDR1 SQVTM, CDR2 ANQGSEA. The V end was cut by 7 bases, the J end by 5 bases, with 11 bases between. This CDR3 reads CSAREGYGYTF. The CDR3 DNA is TGCAGCGCAAGGGAGGGGTATGGCTACACCTTC.

The chain is built from TRBV11-3 and TRBJ2-1, with a possible D match to TRBD2 (5 bases). Germline-derived CDR1 and CDR2 are SGHNT and YENEEA. The CDR3 covers 14 residues. Trimming pared 5 bases from V and 6 bases from J, leaving 14 bases between. The CDR3 nucleotides read TGTGCCAGCAGCACACGAGGGTCGTCCAATGAGCAGTTCTTC. Its protein is CASSTRGSSNEQFF.

V is TRBV6-2 or TRBV6-3 and J is TRBJ2-5, with no clear D. The germline V and J ends were trimmed by 10 bases and 5 bases, with 20 bases remaining between them. This CDR3 has 14 residues. CDR1 is MNHEY, CDR2 SVGEGT, per germline. CDR3 residues: CATRYRSFEETQYF. CDR3 DNA sequence: TGTGCCACCCGGTATAGGAGTTTTGAGGAGACCCAGTACTTC.

This clonotype was seen more than once but under ten times. The chain uses TRBV30 and TRBJ2-7; 8 bases align to TRBD2. Germline lookup yields CDR1 GTSNPN and CDR2 SVGIG (reference sequence). The CDR3 is made up of 14 amino acids. The V and J ends lost 1 base and 3 bases, in that order; junction bases with no gene match: 5. The CDR3 loop reads CAWSGLAGIYEQYF. The DNA for the CDR3 is TGTGCCTGGAGTGGCCTAGCGGGTATCTACGAGCAGTACTTC.

This chain uses TRBV5-1 with TRBJ2-7, with 7 bases aligning to TRBD1. V dropped 4 bases and J dropped 0; count of bases not matched to a gene: 7. Germline CDR1 is SGHRS and CDR2 is YFSETQ. The CDR3 contains 15 residues. CDR3 sequence (DNA): TGCGCCAGCAGCCGACAGGGTCCGGCCTCCTACGAGCAGTACTTC. Translation: CASSRQGPASYEQYF. Together with reference TRBV5-1 and TRBJ2-7, the CDR3 gives the full variable domain: KAGVTQTPRYLIKTRGQQVTLSCSPISGHRSVSWYQQTPGQGLQFLFEYFSETQRNKGNFPGRFSGRQFSNSRSEMNVSTLELGDSALYLCASSRQGPASYEQYFGPGTRLTVT.